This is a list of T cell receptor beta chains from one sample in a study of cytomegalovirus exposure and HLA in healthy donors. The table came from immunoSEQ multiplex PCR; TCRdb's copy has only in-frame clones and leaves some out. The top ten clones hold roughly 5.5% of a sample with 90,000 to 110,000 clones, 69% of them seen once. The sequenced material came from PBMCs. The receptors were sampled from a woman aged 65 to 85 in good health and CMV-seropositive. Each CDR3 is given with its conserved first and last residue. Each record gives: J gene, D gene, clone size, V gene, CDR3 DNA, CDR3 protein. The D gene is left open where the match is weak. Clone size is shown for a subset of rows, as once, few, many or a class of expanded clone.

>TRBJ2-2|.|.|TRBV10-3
TGTGCCATCAGACAGGATACCGGGGAGCTGTTTTTT
CAIRQDTGELFF
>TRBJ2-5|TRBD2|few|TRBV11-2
TGTGCCAGCAGCCCCCAAGGACTAGCGGGAATCCAAGAGACCCAGTACTTC
CASSPQGLAGIQETQYF
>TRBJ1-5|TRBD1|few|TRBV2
TGTGCCAGCAGTCGACAGGGGAATAGCAATCAGCCCCAGCATTTT
CASSRQGNSNQPQHF
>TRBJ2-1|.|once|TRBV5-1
TGCGCCAGCAGCCCTTCGGGGAGCTCCTACAATGAGCAGTTCTTC
CASSPSGSSYNEQFF
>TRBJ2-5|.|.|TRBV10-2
TGCGCCAGCAGTGAGCCAGCGCCGGGGACCCAGTACTTC
CASSEPAPGTQYF
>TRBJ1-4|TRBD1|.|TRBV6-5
TGTGCCAGCAGACCTACAGGACAGGGGGGTGAAAAACTGTTTTTT
CASRPTGQGGEKLFF
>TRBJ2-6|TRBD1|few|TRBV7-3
TGTGCCAGCAGCATGGGGACAGGGAGTACCAACGTCCTGACTTTC
CASSMGTGSTNVLTF
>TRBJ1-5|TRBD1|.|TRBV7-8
TGTGCCAGCAGCCCGCGGACAGGGGCTGGCAATCAGCCCCAGCATTTT
CASSPRTGAGNQPQHF
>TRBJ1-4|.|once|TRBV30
TGTGCCTGGAGTTCGGACGGGGCAGCGGGCGAACTGTTTTTT
CAWSSDGAAGELFF
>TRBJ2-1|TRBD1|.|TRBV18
TGTGCCAGCTCACAACAGGGGGAGCAGTTCTTC
CASSQQGEQFF
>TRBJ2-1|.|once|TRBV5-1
TGCGCCAGCAGCCCACCCCGGGACTCACCGGGGGATGAGCAGTTCTTC
CASSPPRDSPGDEQFF
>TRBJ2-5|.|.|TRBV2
TGTGCCAGCACCGGGACTCTACAAGAGACCCAGTACTTC
CASTGTLQETQYF
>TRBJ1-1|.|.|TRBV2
TGTGCCAGCAGTGTTGGGGGCAGGGACACTGAAGCTTTCTTT
CASSVGGRDTEAFF
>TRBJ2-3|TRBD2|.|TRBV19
TGTGCCAGTGGTAAATCACTAGCGGGGGGGCTGGATACGCAGTATTTT
CASGKSLAGGLDTQYF
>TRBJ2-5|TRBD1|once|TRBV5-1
TGCGCCAGCAGCACGGGTGGACAGGGGGCAGGAGAGACCCAGTACTTC
CASSTGGQGAGETQYF
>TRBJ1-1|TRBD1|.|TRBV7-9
TGTGCCAGCAGCTCAAATCAGGGGGTGAACACTGAAGCTTTCTTT
CASSSNQGVNTEAFF
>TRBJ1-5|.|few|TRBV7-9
TGTGCCAGCAGCGTCCAGGGGTCGGAACAGCCCCAGCATTTT
CASSVQGSEQPQHF
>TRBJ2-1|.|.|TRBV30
TGTGCCTGGAGTCGGACTTTTTACAATGAGCAGTTCTTC
CAWSRTFYNEQFF
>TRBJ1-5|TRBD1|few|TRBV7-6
TGTGCCAGCAGCTGGGGGACAGGGAGTAATCAGCCCCAGCATTTT
CASSWGTGSNQPQHF
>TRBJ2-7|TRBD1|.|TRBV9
TGTGCCAGCAGCGTAGGGGGGGGGACAGGGGCCTACGAGCAGTACTTC
CASSVGGGTGAYEQYF
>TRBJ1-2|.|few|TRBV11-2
TGTGCCAGCAGCCAAGTGGGGGGAATCCTCTATGGCTACACCTTC
CASSQVGGILYGYTF
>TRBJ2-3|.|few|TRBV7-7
TGTGCCAGCAGCTTTGCGGGGACTCCTTCAGATACGCAGTATTTT
CASSFAGTPSDTQYF
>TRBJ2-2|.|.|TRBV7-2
TGTGCCAGCAGCTGGGGGCAGACCGGGGAGCTGTTTTTT
CASSWGQTGELFF
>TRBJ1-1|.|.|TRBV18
TGTGCCAGCTCACCCTTCGAGAGGGAGGGAACTGAAGCTTTCTTT
CASSPFEREGTEAFF
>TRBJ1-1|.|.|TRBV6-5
TGTGCCAGCCGACGGGGGGGGACCATGAACACTGAAGCTTTCTTT
CASRRGGTMNTEAFF
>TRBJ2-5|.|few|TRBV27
TGTGCCAGCAGTCCCCGGACTATCCAAGAGACCCAGTACTTC
CASSPRTIQETQYF
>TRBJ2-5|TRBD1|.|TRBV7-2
TGTGCCAGCAGCTTAGTTGGACAGGCAGAGACCCAGTACTTC
CASSLVGQAETQYF
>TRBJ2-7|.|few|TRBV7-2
TGTGCCAGCAGCCCTGCCTACCATCAAACCTACGAGCAGTACTTC
CASSPAYHQTYEQYF
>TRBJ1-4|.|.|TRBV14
TGTGCCAGCAGCCAAGAACAGGCTGAAAAACTGTTTTTT
CASSQEQAEKLFF
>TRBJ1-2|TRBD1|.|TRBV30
TGTGCCTGGAGTGTCAATCAGGGGGAACCTAACTATGGCTACACCTTC
CAWSVNQGEPNYGYTF
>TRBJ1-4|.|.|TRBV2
TGTGCCAGCAATCAGGGGACGAGGCTTAATGAAAAACTGTTTTTT
CASNQGTRLNEKLFF
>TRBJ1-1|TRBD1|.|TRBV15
TGTGCCACCAGCAGAGATCTTTTCTTGAGAGGGACAGGGCGGACCGACACTGAAGCTTTCTTT
CATSRDLFLRGTGRTDTEAFF
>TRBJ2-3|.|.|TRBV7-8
TGTGCCAGCAGCCTCGAGGGTAGCACAGATACGCAGTATTTT
CASSLEGSTDTQYF
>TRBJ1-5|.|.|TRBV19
TGTGCCAGTAGTATATCGGGGTTTCAGTATAGCAATCAGCCCCAGCATTTT
CASSISGFQYSNQPQHF
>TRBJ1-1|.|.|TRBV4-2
TGTGCCAGCAGCCAAGGAGGAGAACGAGGACACCGGAACACTGAAGCTTTCTTT
CASSQGGERGHRNTEAFF
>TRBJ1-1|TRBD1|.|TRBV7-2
TGTGCCGCAAGACAGGGGGACACTGAAGCTTTCTTT
CAARQGDTEAFF
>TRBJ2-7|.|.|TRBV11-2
TGTGCCAGCAGCAACACCTACGAGCAGTACTTC
CASSNTYEQYF
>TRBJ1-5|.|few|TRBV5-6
TGTGCCAGCAGCTTGGGCAGTAGCCAGCCCCAGCATTTT
CASSLGSSQPQHF
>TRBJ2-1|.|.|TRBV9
TGTGCCAGCAGCGTAGACCAGGGTGAGCAGTTCTTC
CASSVDQGEQFF
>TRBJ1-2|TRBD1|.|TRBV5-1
TGCGCCAGCAGCTTTCCAGGACAGGCCCTTCGTGGCTACACCTTC
CASSFPGQALRGYTF
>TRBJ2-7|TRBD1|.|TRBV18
TGTGCCAGCTCACCAAGGACAGGGCTGGACGAGCAGTACTTC
CASSPRTGLDEQYF
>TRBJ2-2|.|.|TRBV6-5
TGTGCCAGCAGTTACTCGGGCAGATACACCGGGGAGCTGTTTTTT
CASSYSGRYTGELFF
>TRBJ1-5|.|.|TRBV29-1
TGCAGCGCCGGGGACATAAATCAGCCCCAGCATTTT
CSAGDINQPQHF
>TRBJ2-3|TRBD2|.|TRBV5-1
TGCGCCAGCAGCTTAGGGACTAGCGGGGCCCTCTCCACAGATACGCAGTATTTT
CASSLGTSGALSTDTQYF
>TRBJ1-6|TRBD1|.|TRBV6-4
TGTGCCAGCAGCCAAGGACAGGGCTTTGGTTCACCCCTCCACTTT
CASSQGQGFGSPLHF
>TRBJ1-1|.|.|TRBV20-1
TGCAGTGCTAGAGGCCCAGGGGAAGCTTTCTTT
CSARGPGEAFF